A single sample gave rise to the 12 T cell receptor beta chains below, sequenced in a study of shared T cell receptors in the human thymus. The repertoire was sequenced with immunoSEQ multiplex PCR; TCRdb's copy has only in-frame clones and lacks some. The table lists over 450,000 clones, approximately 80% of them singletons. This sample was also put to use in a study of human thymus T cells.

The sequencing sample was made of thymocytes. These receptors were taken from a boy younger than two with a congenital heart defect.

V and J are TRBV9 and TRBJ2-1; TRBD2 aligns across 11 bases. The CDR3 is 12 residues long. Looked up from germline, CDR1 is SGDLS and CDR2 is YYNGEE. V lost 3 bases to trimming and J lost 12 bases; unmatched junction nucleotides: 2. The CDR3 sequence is CASSDGTSGQFF. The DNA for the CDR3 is TGTGCCAGCAGCGATGGGACTAGCGGGCAGTTCTTC.

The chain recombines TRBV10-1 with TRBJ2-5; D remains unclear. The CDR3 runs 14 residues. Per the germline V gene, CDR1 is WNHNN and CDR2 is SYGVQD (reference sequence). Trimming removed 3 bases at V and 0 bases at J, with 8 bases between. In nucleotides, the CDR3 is TGCGCCAGCAGTGACCTGAGCGACCAAGAGACCCAGTACTTC. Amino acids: CASSDLSDQETQYF.

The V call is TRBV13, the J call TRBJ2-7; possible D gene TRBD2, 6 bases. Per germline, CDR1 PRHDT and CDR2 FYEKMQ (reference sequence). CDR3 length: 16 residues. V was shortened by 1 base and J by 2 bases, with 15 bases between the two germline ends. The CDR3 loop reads CASSLAGLAVTYEQYF. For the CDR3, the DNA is TGTGCCAGCAGCTTAGCAGGATTAGCGGTTACCTACGAGCAGTACTTC.

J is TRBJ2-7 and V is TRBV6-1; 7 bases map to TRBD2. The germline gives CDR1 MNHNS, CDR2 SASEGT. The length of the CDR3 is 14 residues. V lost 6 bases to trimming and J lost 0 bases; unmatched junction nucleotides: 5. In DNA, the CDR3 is TGTGCCAGCAGAAACCTAGCGGACTCCTACGAGCAGTACTTC. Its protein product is CASRNLADSYEQYF.

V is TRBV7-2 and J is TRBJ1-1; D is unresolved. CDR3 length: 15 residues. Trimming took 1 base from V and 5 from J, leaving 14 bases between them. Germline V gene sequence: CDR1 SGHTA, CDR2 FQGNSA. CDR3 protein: CASSLVPTGGTEAFF. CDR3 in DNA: TGTGCCAGCAGCTTAGTTCCGACGGGAGGGACTGAAGCTTTCTTT.

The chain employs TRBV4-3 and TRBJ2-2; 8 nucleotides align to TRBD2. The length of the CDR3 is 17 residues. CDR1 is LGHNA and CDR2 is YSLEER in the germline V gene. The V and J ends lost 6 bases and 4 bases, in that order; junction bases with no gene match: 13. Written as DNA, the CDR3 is TGCGCCAGCAGTACCGGGACTAGAGAATCTGTCACCGGGGAGCTGTTTTTT. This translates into CASSTGTRESVTGELFF.

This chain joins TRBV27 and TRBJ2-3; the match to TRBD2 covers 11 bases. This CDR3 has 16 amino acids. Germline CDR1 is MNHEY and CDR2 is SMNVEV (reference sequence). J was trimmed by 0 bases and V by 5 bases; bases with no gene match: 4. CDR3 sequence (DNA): TGTGCCAGCAGTACTAGCGGGAGTCCTAGCACAGATACGCAGTATTTT. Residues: CASSTSGSPSTDTQYF.

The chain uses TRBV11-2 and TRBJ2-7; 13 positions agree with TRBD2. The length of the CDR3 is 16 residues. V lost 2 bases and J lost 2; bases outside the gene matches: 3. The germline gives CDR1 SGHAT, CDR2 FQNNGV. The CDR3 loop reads CASSLRLAGGPYEQYF. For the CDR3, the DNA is TGTGCCAGCAGCTTAAGACTAGCGGGAGGCCCCTACGAGCAGTACTTC.

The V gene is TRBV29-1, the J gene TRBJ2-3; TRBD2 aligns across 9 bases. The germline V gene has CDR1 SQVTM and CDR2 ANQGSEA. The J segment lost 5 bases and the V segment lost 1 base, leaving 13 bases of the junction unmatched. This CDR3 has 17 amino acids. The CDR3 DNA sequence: TGCAGCGTTGAAGGGGGGGATAGCGGGAGCTGGGGAGATACGCAGTATTTT. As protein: CSVEGGDSGSWGDTQYF.

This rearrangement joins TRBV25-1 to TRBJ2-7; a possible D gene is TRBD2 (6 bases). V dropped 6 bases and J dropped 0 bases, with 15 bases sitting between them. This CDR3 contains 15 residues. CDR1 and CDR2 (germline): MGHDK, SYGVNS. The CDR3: CASSIRDGGSYEQYF. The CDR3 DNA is TGTGCCAGCAGCATAAGGGACGGGGGCTCCTACGAGCAGTACTTC.

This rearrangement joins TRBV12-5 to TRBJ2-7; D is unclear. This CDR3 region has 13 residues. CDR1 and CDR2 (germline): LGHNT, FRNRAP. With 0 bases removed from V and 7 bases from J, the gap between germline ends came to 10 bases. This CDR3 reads CASGLVSPREQYF. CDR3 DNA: TGTGCTAGTGGTTTGGTATCACCCCGGGAGCAGTACTTC.

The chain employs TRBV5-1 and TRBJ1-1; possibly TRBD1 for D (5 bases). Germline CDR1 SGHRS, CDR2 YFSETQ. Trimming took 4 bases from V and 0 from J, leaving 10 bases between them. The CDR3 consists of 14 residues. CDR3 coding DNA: TGCGCCAGCAGCCTGACAGACATGAACACTGAAGCTTTCTTT. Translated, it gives CASSLTDMNTEAFF.